A single sample gave rise to the 24 T cell receptor beta chains below, sequenced in a study of blood T cell repertoires in COVID-19. This table comes from immunoSEQ multiplex PCR, and its TCRdb copy is limited to in-frame clones, with some not included. The sample contains about 260,000 clones, more than 85% of which appear only once. The specimen was peripheral blood. Source of these receptors: a person aged 18-30 years with COVID-19, enrolled during active disease.

The chain has TRBV5-1 and TRBJ1-5; TRBD1 matches 8 bases. Trimming cost V 4 bases and J 2 bases; bases outside gene matches: 8. CDR3 length equals 16 residues. Looked up from germline, CDR1 is SGHRS and CDR2 is YFSETQ. CDR3 protein: CASSKTGVDGNQPQHF. In nucleotides, the CDR3 is TGCGCCAGCAGCAAGACAGGGGTTGATGGCAATCAGCCCCAGCATTTT.

V usage is TRBV30 and J usage is TRBJ1-2; D is unclear. CDR3 size: 12 residues. The V end was cut by 2 bases, the J end by 4 bases, with 8 bases between. Germline V gene data show CDR1 as GTSNPN and CDR2 as SVGIG (reference sequence). In nucleotides, the CDR3 is TGTGCCTGGAGTCCAGATGTCTATGGCTACACCTTC. Protein: CAWSPDVYGYTF.

The gene calls are TRBV24-1 and TRBJ2-4; D is perhaps TRBD1 (7 bases). This CDR3 is 15 amino acids long. Germline CDR1 KGHDR, CDR2 SFDVKD. Between the trimmed V and J ends, which lost 9 bases and 2 bases, there was a span of 16 bases. The CDR3 nucleotides read TGTGCCACCCTTGGGAGGAGGGGGCCCAAAAACATTCAGTACTTC. Protein: CATLGRRGPKNIQYF.

This rearrangement joins TRBV6-1 to TRBJ2-6; 7 bases map to TRBD2. Losses at the gene ends were 4 bases for V and 1 base for J; bases not matched to a gene: 7. The CDR3 length is 17 residues. CDR1 and CDR2 (germline): MNHNS, SASEGT. CDR3 DNA: TGTGCCAGCAGTGCCGCGGCGGGAGTATCTGGGGCCAACGTCCTGACTTTC. Its translation: CASSAAAGVSGANVLTF.

This chain links TRBV5-1 with TRBJ2-6; TRBD1 matches 9 bases. Per germline, CDR1 SGHRS and CDR2 YFSETQ. The CDR3 consists of 18 residues. V trimming: 4 bases; J trimming: 1 base; junction bases outside the gene matches: 9. Written as DNA, the CDR3 is TGCGCCAGCAGCAAAAAGGGACAGGGAGAGTCTGGGGCCAACGTCCTGACTTTC. Translating it yields CASSKKGQGESGANVLTF.

This rearrangement joins TRBV12-3 or TRBV12-4 to TRBJ2-7; TRBD1 matches at 9 bases. This CDR3 contains 13 residues. The V segment lost 5 bases and the J segment 4 bases; nucleotides outside the gene matches: 3. The DNA of the CDR3 is TGTGCCAGCAGTCAGGGGACAGGGTACGAGCAGTACTTC. It encodes CASSQGTGYEQYF.

The gene calls are TRBV6-5 and TRBJ1-1; D perhaps matches TRBD1 (5 bases). Trimming left V 6 bases short and J 0 bases short, with 14 bases between. The length of the CDR3 is 15 residues. Germline CDR1 and CDR2: MNHEY and SVGAGI. CDR3 protein: CASSLGEGMNTEAFF. As DNA, the CDR3 is TGTGCCAGCAGCCTGGGGGAGGGGATGAACACTGAAGCTTTCTTT.

The rearrangement uses TRBV5-4 and TRBJ2-3; 11 nucleotides agree with TRBD2. The trim removed 4 bases at V and 1 base at J, leaving 11 bases unmatched. The CDR3 sequence is 18 residues long. In germline, CDR1 is SGHNT, CDR2 YYREEE (reference sequence). This chain's CDR3 is CASSPLVNSGRGTDTQYF. The CDR3 DNA follows: TGTGCCAGCAGCCCCCTGGTCAATAGCGGGAGGGGCACAGATACGCAGTATTTT.

The chain links TRBV6-2 or TRBV6-3 to TRBJ1-5, with D maybe TRBD1 (5 bases). Trimming shortened V by 2 bases and J by 7 bases, and 12 bases separated the two germline ends. This CDR3 is built from 14 residues. The germline V gene has CDR1 MNHEY and CDR2 SVGEGT. In DNA, the CDR3 is TGTGCCAGCAGTTACAAAACAGGCATCCAGCCCCAGCATTTT. This sequence encodes CASSYKTGIQPQHF.

For the CDR3, the DNA is TGTGCCAGCAGCAAAGGGGGACAGGGTGGACTAGCGGGACTCGACAATGAGCAGTTCTTC. The encoded protein is CASSKGGQGGLAGLDNEQFF. The chain couples TRBV21-1 to TRBJ2-1; the table's D call of TRBD2 was not tested on the DNA. TRBV21-1 is recorded as a pseudogene. The CDR3 length is 20 residues.

The chain uses TRBV3-1 (or the pseudogene TRBV3-2) and TRBJ2-2; TRBD2 matches at 8 bases. With 3 bases clipped from V and 5 bases from J, the junction kept 11 bases outside the gene matches. The CDR3 loop spans 17 amino acids. Germline-derived CDR1 and CDR2 are LGHDT and YNNKEL (reference sequence). The CDR3 loop is CASSQTGLAGRTGELFF. The CDR3, as DNA: TGTGCCAGCAGCCAGACAGGTCTAGCGGGCAGGACCGGGGAGCTGTTTTTT.

The chain is built from TRBV2 and TRBJ2-7; the match to TRBD1 covers 9 bases. Germline trimming cut 8 bases from V and 2 bases from J; bases unmatched to any gene: 1. Germline loops: CDR1 SNHLY, CDR2 FYNNEI. This CDR3 comprises 12 residues. The CDR3 sequence is CASRDRAYEQYF. Written as DNA, the CDR3 is TGTGCCAGCCGGGACAGGGCCTACGAGCAGTACTTC.

The J gene is TRBJ2-7, the V gene TRBV18, with D possibly matching TRBD1 (7 bases). The V and J ends lost 5 bases and 0 bases respectively, with 14 bases between them. CDR3 length: 15 residues. Germline CDR1 is KGHSH and CDR2 is LQKENI. CDR3 nucleotides: TGTGCCAGCTCAGCGGGACAGTTTTCCTCCTACGAGCAGTACTTC. Protein sequence: CASSAGQFSSYEQYF.

This clone was observed once. Here the CDR3 reads CASSSGGIPETQYF. CDR3 nucleotides: TGTGCCAGCAGTAGTGGAGGGATCCCCGAGACCCAGTACTTC. The V and J genes are TRBV2 and TRBJ2-5; tentatively, D is TRBD2 (6 bases). The length of the CDR3 is 14 residues. V lost 5 bases and J lost 5, with 15 bases in between. Germline lookup yields CDR1 SNHLY and CDR2 FYNNEI.

V is TRBV12-5 and J is TRBJ2-7, with 11 bases matching TRBD1. Trimming at V came to 5 bases and at J to 9 bases, leaving 18 bases not matched to a gene. This CDR3 spans 17 amino acids. Germline values: CDR1 LGHNT, CDR2 FRNRAP. The CDR3 region is CASGPLKDRGRSDGQYF. CDR3 bases: TGTGCTAGTGGTCCCCTTAAGGACAGGGGGCGGTCCGATGGGCAGTACTTC. The full variable domain, its missing parts supplied by reference TRBV12-5 and TRBJ2-7, is DARVTQTPRHKVTEMGQEVTMRCQPILGHNTVFWYRQTMMQGLELLAYFRNRAPLDDSGMPKDRFSAEMPDATLATLKIQPSEPRDSAVYFCASGPLKDRGRSDGQYFGPGTRLTVT.

The rearrangement uses TRBV29-1 and TRBJ2-2; TRBD2 agrees at 13 bases. The V gene end was trimmed by 3 bases and the J gene end by 2 bases; junction bases not matched to a gene: 0. This CDR3 comprises 15 residues. From germline, CDR1 is SQVTM and CDR2 ANQGSEA. CDR3: CSVEGLAGNTGELFF. The CDR3 region has the DNA TGCAGCGTTGAGGGACTAGCGGGAAACACCGGGGAGCTGTTTTTT.

There are a few counts of this clone. The genes are TRBV2 and TRBJ1-1; D gene uncertain. Trimming took 3 bases from V and 2 from J, leaving 7 bases between them. CDR3 length equals 13 residues. Germline loops: CDR1 SNHLY, CDR2 FYNNEI. In nucleotides, the CDR3 is TGTGCCAGCAGTGATGAGGGAAACACTGAAGCTTTCTTT. Protein product: CASSDEGNTEAFF.

The chain links TRBV15 to TRBJ1-2; unclear D gene. This CDR3 spans 13 amino acids. V was pared by 0 bases and J by 6 bases, with 8 bases between. CDR1 is LNHNV and CDR2 is YYDKDF in the germline V gene (reference sequence). CDR3 in amino acids: CATSRDMGNGYTF. The CDR3 DNA sequence: TGTGCCACCAGCAGAGATATGGGCAATGGCTACACCTTC.

The rearrangement uses TRBV10-3 and TRBJ2-1, with D tentatively TRBD2 (5 bases). V was clipped by 10 bases and J by 4 bases, with 17 bases between them. The CDR3 runs 14 residues. Germline assignment: CDR1 ENHRY and CDR2 SYGVKD. The CDR3 reads CATWTSPSYNEQFF. CDR3 sequence (DNA): TGTGCCACCTGGACTTCCCCTTCGTACAATGAGCAGTTCTTC.

The gene calls are TRBV9 and TRBJ1-5, with D unclear. Germline values: CDR1 SGDLS, CDR2 YYNGEE. Trimming cost V 1 base and J 0 bases, with 5 bases left between them. The CDR3 totals 14 residues. CDR3 loop: CASSVTDSNQPQHF. CDR3 nucleotides: TGTGCCAGCAGCGTAACAGATAGCAATCAGCCCCAGCATTTT. The full variable domain, its missing parts supplied by reference TRBV9 and TRBJ1-5, is DSGVTQTPKHLITATGQRVTLRCSPRSGDLSVYWYQQSLDQGLQFLIQYYNGEERAKGNILERFSAQQFPDLHSELNLSSLELGDSALYFCASSVTDSNQPQHFGDGTRLSIL.

The chain is built from TRBV5-4 and TRBJ1-2; maybe TRBD1 (5 bases). The CDR3 loop spans 13 amino acids. Germline assignment: CDR1 SGHNT and CDR2 YYREEE (reference sequence). Trimming shortened V by 2 bases and J by 8 bases, and 13 bases separated the two germline ends. Here the CDR3 reads CASSFRDRMGYTF. The CDR3 region has the DNA TGTGCCAGCAGCTTCCGCGACAGAATGGGCTACACCTTC.

The J gene is TRBJ2-1, the V gene TRBV2; 9 bases agree with TRBD2. Per germline, CDR1 SNHLY and CDR2 FYNNEI. The CDR3 consists of 14 residues. Trimming took 7 bases from V and 7 from J; bases not matched to a gene: 8. The CDR3 loop reads CASKTSGRPNEQFF. CDR3 nucleotide sequence: TGTGCCAGCAAGACTAGCGGCAGGCCGAATGAGCAGTTCTTC.

In this sample, this clone turned up a few times. Other DNA sequences in this sample translate to the same CDR3. V gene TRBV7-9 combines with J gene TRBJ1-5; perhaps TRBD1 as D (5 bases). The CDR3 length is 14 residues. Between the trimmed V and J ends, which lost 1 base and 2 bases, there was a span of 6 bases. Germline CDR1 and CDR2: SEHNR and FQNEAQ (reference sequence). The CDR3 DNA reads as TGTGCCAGCAGCTTAGGGGGGGGCAATCAGCCCCAGCATTTT. Translated: CASSLGGGNQPQHF.

The chain uses TRBV6-2 or TRBV6-3 and TRBJ1-5, with 9 bases that match TRBD1. CDR1 is MNHEY and CDR2 is SVGEGT in the germline V gene. This CDR3 is 16 amino acids long. The V gene end was trimmed by 5 bases and the J gene end by 6 bases; junction bases not matched to a gene: 11. The CDR3 sequence is CASSPQLTGGLQPQHF. DNA for the CDR3: TGTGCCAGCAGTCCCCAACTGACAGGGGGTCTTCAGCCCCAGCATTTT.